This passage covers 19 T cell receptor beta chains from one sample sequenced in a study of T cells in Graves' hyperthyroidism and ophthalmopathy. Amplification targeted TCR beta CDR3 regions from RNA transcripts. A set of HTBI primers served as the primers for a first-round RT-PCR of the TCR CDR3. TCRdb reprocessed the multiplex PCR reads via MiXCR and lists one record per CDR3 protein. The sample consists of a few hundred thousand distinct CDR3 sequences, around 19% of them appearing once. Sequenced material: blood. These TCRs come from a middle-aged man with Graves' hyperthyroidism.

The chain recombines TRBV7-2 with TRBJ1-1; D unclear. V lost 0 bases and J lost 5, with 10 bases in between. The length of the CDR3 is 14 residues. Per germline, CDR1 SGHTA and CDR2 FQGNSA. CDR3 sequence (DNA): TGTGCCAGCAGCTTAGCCTTCCGGGGAACTGAAGCTTTCTTT. Its protein is CASSLAFRGTEAFF.

This clonotype was counted many times. V is TRBV28 and J is TRBJ1-3; D might be TRBD1 (6 bases). Germline assignment: CDR1 MDHEN and CDR2 SYDVKM. The CDR3 length is 15 residues. Trimming removed 2 bases at V and 0 bases at J, with 8 bases between. The CDR3 nucleotides are TGTGCCAGCAGTTTAGGAGGGGGCTCTGGAAACACCATATATTTT. It yields the protein CASSLGGGSGNTIYF.

This clonotype was counted many times. V and J are TRBV7-2 and TRBJ2-3, with D possibly being TRBD2 (5 bases). V shed 5 bases and J shed 6 bases, with 18 bases lying between them. Per germline, CDR1 SGHTA and CDR2 FQGNSA. CDR3 size: 15 residues. The CDR3 DNA follows: TGTGCCAGCAGCCCCTTTAGGACTGATTGGGATACGCAGTATTTT. Amino acids: CASSPFRTDWDTQYF.

In the case of this clonotype: With a much larger clone just one base away, this may be a read error. The CDR3 ends on some other residue instead of the conserved phenylalanine or tryptophan, so this is likely a read error. The rearrangement joins TRBV12-3 or TRBV12-4 to TRBJ2-7; D is undetermined. V was pared by 3 bases and J by 0 bases, with 9 bases between. The CDR3 sequence is 14 residues long. The CDR3 region has the DNA TGTGCCAGCAGTTTCGACACTTTCTCCTACGAGCAGTACTAC. Residues: CASSFDTFSYEQYY.

This clonotype was counted at least ten times. This sequence joins TRBV7-2 and TRBJ1-4; D is unresolved. Germline V gives CDR1 SGHTA, CDR2 FQGNSA. V lost 1 base and J 8 bases, leaving 8 bases between the germline ends. The length of the CDR3 is 13 residues. This CDR3 reads CASSLEIGEKLFF. In DNA, the CDR3 is TGTGCCAGCAGCTTAGAGATAGGGGAAAAACTGTTTTTT.

In this sample, this clonotype turned up many times. V is TRBV20-1 and J is TRBJ2-4; 12 bases are a match to TRBD1. This CDR3 is built from 15 residues. Germline-derived CDR1 and CDR2 are DFQATT and SNEGSKA (reference sequence). The ends lost 3 bases at V and 8 bases at J; junction bases unmatched: 8. The CDR3 DNA reads TGCAGTGCTAGGACCGGGACAGGGGGCTGGGACATTCAGTACTTC. This gives the protein CSARTGTGGWDIQYF.

This clonotype has a count of ten or more. J is TRBJ2-3 and V is TRBV12-3 or TRBV12-4, with D perhaps TRBD2 (6 bases). Between the trimmed V and J ends, which lost 5 bases and 4 bases, there was a span of 10 bases. The CDR3 covers 13 residues. The CDR3 nucleotides are TGTGCCAGCAGTCCCGGGACTCCAGATACGCAGTATTTT. Encoded protein: CASSPGTPDTQYF.

This clonotype was observed a single time. This chain connects TRBV12-3 or TRBV12-4 to TRBJ2-7; D is possibly TRBD1 or TRBD2 (5 bases each). The CDR3 totals 14 residues. Between the trimmed V and J ends, which lost 0 bases and 4 bases, there was a span of 10 bases. In nucleotides, the CDR3 is TGTGCCAGCAGTTTAGCGGGGGTGCGGTACGAGCAGTACTTC. Residues: CASSLAGVRYEQYF.

This clonotype showed up many times. This chain connects TRBV7-9 to TRBJ2-7; 10 nucleotides align to TRBD1. Germline V gives CDR1 SEHNR, CDR2 FQNEAQ (reference sequence). V shed 1 base, J shed 3 bases, and the junction held 3 bases outside the gene matches. The CDR3 is 15 amino acids. The CDR3 bases are TGTGCCAGCAGCTTAGAGCGGACAGGGGGCTACGAGCAGTACTTC. Residues: CASSLERTGGYEQYF.

This clonotype has only a few counts. This sequence joins TRBV4-3 and TRBJ2-2, with D unresolved. This CDR3 is built from 13 residues. Germline V lookup: CDR1 LGHNA, CDR2 YSLEER. With 1 base removed from V and 5 bases from J, the gap between germline ends came to 5 bases. CDR3 region: CASSQVDTGELFF. CDR3 coding DNA: TGCGCCAGCAGCCAAGTGGATACCGGGGAGCTGTTTTTT.

This clonotype appeared many times. The rearrangement links TRBV5-1 to TRBJ2-1, with D unclear. Trimming took off 0 bases at V and 0 bases at J, with 4 bases between the two ends. The CDR3 has 14 amino acids. Germline CDR1 and CDR2: SGHRS and YFSETQ. The CDR3 bases are TGCGCCAGCAGCTTGGCTAGCTCCTACAATGAGCAGTTCTTC. This sequence encodes CASSLASSYNEQFF.

There are many counts of this clonotype. The V call is TRBV15, the J call TRBJ2-3; 9 bases agree with TRBD2. The CDR3 contains 16 residues. CDR1 and CDR2 from the germline V gene are LNHNV and YYDKDF (reference sequence). Trimming removed 0 bases from V and 2 bases from J; junction bases left unmatched: 3. The CDR3 DNA is TGTGCCACCAGCAGAGATCAGGGACTAGCCACAGATACGCAGTATTTT. Its translation is CATSRDQGLATDTQYF.

There are many counts of this clonotype. The chain is built from TRBV28 and TRBJ1-3; no definite D call. Per the germline V gene, CDR1 is MDHEN and CDR2 is SYDVKM. This CDR3 contains 12 residues. Trimming shortened V by 3 bases and J by 5 bases, and 5 bases separated the two germline ends. In DNA form, the CDR3 reads TGTGCCAGCAGTTTCTCCCGAAACACCATATATTTT. Its protein product is CASSFSRNTIYF.

This clonotype was seen ten or more times. The chain employs TRBV7-2 and TRBJ1-6, with D perhaps TRBD1 (5 bases). The CDR3 runs to 16 residues. CDR1 and CDR2 from the germline V gene are SGHTA and FQGNSA. Trimming stripped 5 bases from V and 6 bases from J, with 17 bases between. Here the CDR3 reads CASSLTRAGGNSPLHF. The CDR3 DNA follows: TGTGCCAGCAGCCTTACACGGGCCGGGGGTAATTCACCCCTCCACTTT.

The sample holds many counts of this clonotype. This chain connects TRBV28 to TRBJ2-5, with D tentatively TRBD1 (5 bases). The CDR3 loop spans 14 amino acids. Germline loops: CDR1 MDHEN, CDR2 SYDVKM. V lost 2 bases and J 7 bases, leaving 14 bases between the germline ends. The CDR3 nucleotides read TGTGCCAGCAGTTTACTAGAATGGCAGGGGACCCAGTACTTC. Translation: CASSLLEWQGTQYF.

This clonotype has only a few counts. The V call is TRBV9, the J call TRBJ1-5; D perhaps matches TRBD1 (6 bases). CDR1 is SGDLS, CDR2 YYNGEE, per germline. The CDR3 is made up of 15 amino acids. V lost 3 bases to trimming and J lost 4 bases, with 14 bases between them. CDR3 DNA: TGTGCCAGCAGCGAAGGGGGGAGGAAAAATCAGCCCCAGCATTTT. Amino acids: CASSEGGRKNQPQHF.

The chain links TRBV19 to TRBJ1-1; 7 bases are a match to TRBD1. Germline loops: CDR1 LNHDA, CDR2 SQIVND (reference sequence). J gave up 4 bases and V 4 bases, and 3 bases lay outside the gene matches. The CDR3 has 13 amino acids. This CDR3 reads CASSTDRVTEAFF. The DNA for the CDR3 is TGTGCCAGTAGTACCGACAGGGTCACTGAAGCTTTCTTT.

This clonotype has a handful of counts. V is TRBV27 and J is TRBJ2-6; the D gene is possibly TRBD1 (5 bases). The CDR3 runs 19 residues. V lost 1 base, J lost 0 bases, and 16 bases lay in between. Germline V CDR1 and CDR2: MNHEY, SMNVEV (reference sequence). The CDR3 DNA follows: TGTGCCAGCAGTTTATTCGGTGACAGATACTTCTCTGGGGCCAACGTCCTGACTTTC. Protein sequence: CASSLFGDRYFSGANVLTF. Complete variable domain (other parts from reference TRBV27 and TRBJ2-6): EAQVTQNPRYLITVTGKKLTVTCSQNMNHEYMSWYRQDPGLGLRQIYYSMNVEVTDKGDVPEGYKVSRKEKRNFPLILESPSPNQTSLYFCASSLFGDRYFSGANVLTFGAGSRLTVL.

The genes are TRBV11-2 and TRBJ1-1; D ambiguous. The V end lost 1 base, the J end lost 3 bases, and 6 bases lay between the germline ends. Germline V lookup: CDR1 SGHAT, CDR2 FQNNGV. There are 13 residues in the CDR3. The CDR3 protein is CASSLVSYTEAFF. The CDR3 nucleotides read TGTGCCAGCAGCTTAGTATCTTACACTGAAGCTTTCTTT.